What follows describes a single T cell receptor beta chain. These data belong to a study of regulatory and conventional T cells in RAG deficiency. V dropped 8 bases and J dropped 4 bases, with 8 bases sitting between them. The CDR3 is 11 amino acids. CDR1 and CDR2 from the germline V gene are WNHNN and SYGVQD (reference sequence). TCRdb's copy holds only in-frame clones and misses some; the assay was immunoSEQ multiplex PCR. The data contain more than 40,000 clones, 70% to 90% of them singletons. Blood CD4+ CD25-low CD127-high conventional T cells supplied the genomic DNA template. The same data also contributed to another study, on regulatory T cells. That study adds: Amplification used 52 TRBV primers and 13 TRBJ primers. Patient repertoires had restricted TRB V-J pairs and skewed V and J usage, most in Tregs.

The sequenced sample was CD4+ effector T cells sorted from blood. The V call is TRBV10-1, the J call TRBJ2-5, with D possibly being TRBD2 (6 bases). The sequence derives from a human donor in good health. CDR3 coding DNA: TGCGCCAGCGGGGACTTAGAGACCCAGTACTTC. Encoded protein: CASGDLETQYF.